One and the same sample provided the 17 T cell receptor beta chains below, sequenced in a study of blood T cell repertoires in COVID-19. Some clones are missing from TCRdb's copy, which holds only in-frame ones; the method was immunoSEQ multiplex PCR. Of 100,000 or so clones in the sample, roughly nine tenths were seen once. The source material was peripheral blood. The origin of the receptors is a man aged 50-60 years with acute or convalescent COVID-19.

The V call is TRBV18, the J call TRBJ1-2; the D gene is possibly TRBD1 (5 bases). Deletions cut 3 bases from V and 6 bases from J, with 17 bases between. Germline V gene lookup returns CDR1 KGHSH and CDR2 LQKENI. CDR3 length: 15 residues. Here the CDR3 reads CASSPRGGDVNGYTF. The CDR3 bases are TGTGCCAGCTCACCTAGGGGAGGGGACGTGAATGGCTACACCTTC.

The CDR3, as DNA: TGTGCCAGCAGCCAAGATTCCCCAGGGCTCGACGAGCAGTACTTC. This codes for CASSQDSPGLDEQYF. The chain employs TRBV3-1 (or the pseudogene TRBV3-2) and TRBJ2-7; the D gene is possibly TRBD1 (5 bases). Germline CDR1 and CDR2: LGHDT and YNNKEL (reference sequence). The CDR3 totals 15 residues. Trimming pared 0 bases from V and 5 bases from J, leaving 14 bases between.

The chain carries TRBV19 and TRBJ1-2, with 12 bases identical to TRBD1. CDR1 and CDR2 from the germline V gene are LNHDA and SQIVND (reference sequence). The CDR3 extends over 14 amino acids. Trimming took 10 bases from V and 4 from J; bases not matched to a gene: 7. In DNA, the CDR3 is TGTGCCACCGGGACAGGGGGCCCCAGCTATGGCTACACCTTC. It translates to CATGTGGPSYGYTF.

This clone was seen just once. This chain connects TRBV7-8 to TRBJ2-1; TRBD2 aligns across 7 bases. The junction had 6 bases not matched to a gene; V was cut back by 1 base and J by 6 bases. The germline CDR1 and CDR2 sequences are SGHVS and FQNEAQ. There are 15 residues in the CDR3. The CDR3 loop reads CASSLEGRAGNEQFF. CDR3 sequence (DNA): TGTGCCAGCAGCTTAGAAGGGAGGGCTGGCAATGAGCAGTTCTTC.

V usage is TRBV9 and J usage is TRBJ2-5, with D possibly TRBD1 on 6 matching bases. V lost 0 bases and J lost 3, with 12 bases in between. The CDR3 has 15 amino acids. Per germline, CDR1 SGDLS and CDR2 YYNGEE. CDR3 bases: TGTGCCAGCAGCGTAGGGATTACAGGGAAAGAGACCCAGTACTTC. Protein sequence: CASSVGITGKETQYF.

The V call is TRBV7-9, the J call TRBJ2-3, with 8 bases aligning to TRBD2. CDR3 size: 14 residues. Germline assignment: CDR1 SEHNR and CDR2 FQNEAQ (reference sequence). With V trimmed by 4 bases and J by 1 base, 1 base remained unmatched. CDR3 sequence (DNA): TGTGCCAGCAGCTCCGGGAGGGGCACAGATACGCAGTATTTT. It encodes CASSSGRGTDTQYF.

This clone was seen only once. The rearrangement uses TRBV24-1 and TRBJ1-2; D remains unclear. V lost 4 bases to trimming and J lost 3 bases, with 11 bases between them. This CDR3 is built from 14 residues. Germline V gene sequence: CDR1 KGHDR, CDR2 SFDVKD. The CDR3 sequence is CATSEEGGDYGYTF. The DNA of the CDR3 is TGTGCCACCAGTGAGGAGGGCGGGGACTATGGCTACACCTTC.

This clone was detected once. The gene calls are TRBV2 and TRBJ2-3, with D possibly TRBD1 on 5 matching bases. Germline V gene lookup returns CDR1 SNHLY and CDR2 FYNNEI. This CDR3 contains 15 residues. Trimming left V 4 bases short and J 0 bases short, with 11 bases between. The CDR3 DNA is TGTGCCAGCAGTGGACAGCTCTCTAGCACAGATACGCAGTATTTT. Translated: CASSGQLSSTDTQYF.

The chain links TRBV11-3 to TRBJ2-1, with TRBD2 matching 10 bases. The CDR3 is 16 amino acids. J lost 2 bases, V lost 2 bases, and 3 bases had no gene match. Germline V CDR1 and CDR2: SGHNT, YENEEA. The CDR3 DNA reads TGTGCCAGCAGCTTAAGGCTAGCGGGGGCCTACAATGAGCAGTTCTTC. Its translation: CASSLRLAGAYNEQFF.

The rearrangement links TRBV18 to TRBJ2-1; D unclear. Trimming took 3 bases from V and 6 from J, leaving 6 bases between them. Germline V gene lookup returns CDR1 KGHSH and CDR2 LQKENI. This CDR3 is 12 amino acids long. This CDR3 is CASSPPSNEQFF. The CDR3 DNA reads as TGTGCCAGCTCACCGCCCAGCAATGAGCAGTTCTTC. Full variable domain (outside the CDR3, taken from reference TRBV18 and TRBJ2-1): NAGVMQNPRHLVRRRGQEARLRCSPMKGHSHVYWYRQLPEEGLKFMVYLQKENIIDESGMPKERFSAEFPKEGPSILRIQQVVRGDSAAYFCASSPPSNEQFFGPGTRLTVL.

The rearrangement uses TRBV25-1 and TRBJ2-2; D not resolved. Deletions cut 2 bases from V and 5 bases from J, with 12 bases between. The germline CDR1 and CDR2 sequences are MGHDK and SYGVNS. The CDR3 loop spans 15 amino acids. As DNA, the CDR3 is TGTGCCAGCAGTGAACGGGTCCCCGGGACCGGGGAGCTGTTTTTT. This translates into CASSERVPGTGELFF.

J is TRBJ1-3 and V is TRBV6-5; no firm D call. The CDR3 sequence is 15 residues long. In germline, CDR1 is MNHEY, CDR2 SVGAGI. V gave up 2 bases and J gave up 4 bases, with 12 bases separating them. CDR3: CASSYGGMNGNTIYF. CDR3 bases: TGTGCCAGCAGTTACGGTGGCATGAACGGAAACACCATATATTTT.

This chain uses TRBV10-2 with TRBJ2-1; TRBD1 matches at 8 bases. This CDR3 is 14 amino acids long. Germline CDR1 reads WSHSY; CDR2 reads SAAADI. V dropped 7 bases and J dropped 3; count of bases not matched to a gene: 5. The CDR3 DNA is TGCGCCAGCAAACGGACAGGGTTCTACAATGAGCAGTTCTTC. Encoded protein: CASKRTGFYNEQFF.

The chain has TRBV18 and TRBJ1-1, with D maybe TRBD1 (5 bases). Germline V gene sequence: CDR1 KGHSH, CDR2 LQKENI. V shed 2 bases and J shed 3 bases, with 16 bases lying between them. There are 16 residues in the CDR3. CDR3 residues: CASSPGWDRGDTEAFF. DNA of the CDR3: TGTGCCAGCTCACCAGGGTGGGATCGGGGGGACACTGAAGCTTTCTTT.

V usage is TRBV2 and J usage is TRBJ1-6, with 7 positions matching TRBD1. This CDR3 spans 13 amino acids. The V and J ends lost 7 bases and 5 bases, in that order; junction bases with no gene match: 2. Germline assignment: CDR1 SNHLY and CDR2 FYNNEI. The CDR3, as DNA: TGTGCCAGCACGGGACAGCATAATTCACCCCTCCACTTT. Translation gives CASTGQHNSPLHF.

The chain recombines TRBV11-3 with TRBJ2-1; a possible D gene is TRBD2 (7 bases). Trimming pared 4 bases from V and 0 bases from J, leaving 13 bases between. This CDR3 comprises 16 residues. Germline V CDR1 and CDR2: SGHNT, YENEEA. CDR3 nucleotide sequence: TGTGCCAGCAGCTCGGAGAGGGGGGGCTCCTACAATGAGCAGTTCTTC. Protein: CASSSERGGSYNEQFF.

CDR3 in DNA: TGTGCCAGTAGTTCAGGGACAGTCTCCGATACGCAGTATTTT. As protein: CASSSGTVSDTQYF. This chain links TRBV19 with TRBJ2-3; 7 bases line up with TRBD1. The V gene's germline CDR1 is LNHDA and CDR2 SQIVND (reference sequence). CDR3 size: 14 residues. V trimming: 5 bases; J trimming: 6 bases; junction bases outside the gene matches: 8.